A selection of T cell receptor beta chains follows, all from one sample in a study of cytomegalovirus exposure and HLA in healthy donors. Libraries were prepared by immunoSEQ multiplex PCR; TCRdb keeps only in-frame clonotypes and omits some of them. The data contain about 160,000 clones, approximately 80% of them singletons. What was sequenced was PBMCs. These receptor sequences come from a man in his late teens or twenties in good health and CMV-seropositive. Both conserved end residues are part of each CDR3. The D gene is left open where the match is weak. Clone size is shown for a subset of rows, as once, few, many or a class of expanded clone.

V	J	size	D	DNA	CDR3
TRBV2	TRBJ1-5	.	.	TGTGCCAGCAGTGTCCTTGCACTAAATCAGCCCCAGCATTTT	CASSVLALNQPQHF
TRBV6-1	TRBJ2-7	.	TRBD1	TGTGCCAGCAGCCGGGACAGAGGATCCTACGAGCAGTACTTC	CASSRDRGSYEQYF
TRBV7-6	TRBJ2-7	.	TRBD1	TGTGCCAGCAGCTTTGGACAGGATTACGAGCAGTACTTC	CASSFGQDYEQYF
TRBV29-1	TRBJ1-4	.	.	TGCAGCGTAACAGGGTTGGGAGAAAAACTGTTTTTT	CSVTGLGEKLFF
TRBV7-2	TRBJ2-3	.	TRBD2	TGTGCCAGCAGCTTAGTTTCCCTAGCGGGACTCACAGATACGCAGTATTTT	CASSLVSLAGLTDTQYF
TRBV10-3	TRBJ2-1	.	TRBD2	TGTGCCATCGGACTAGCGGAGGACAATGAGCAGTTCTTC	CAIGLAEDNEQFF
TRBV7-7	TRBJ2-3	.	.	TGTGCCAGCAGCAAACTAGTTCCAGATACGCAGTATTTT	CASSKLVPDTQYF
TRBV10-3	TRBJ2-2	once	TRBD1	TGTGCCATCAGAAAGGGACAGGGAACGACCGGGGAGCTGTTTTTT	CAIRKGQGTTGELFF
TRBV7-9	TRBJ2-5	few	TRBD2	TGTGCCAGCAGCTTGGCTAGCGGGAGGCCCCAAGAGACCCAGTACTTC	CASSLASGRPQETQYF
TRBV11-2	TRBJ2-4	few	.	TGTGCCAGCAGCCCCCGGAAGACTCAAGCCAAAAACATTCAGTACTTC	CASSPRKTQAKNIQYF
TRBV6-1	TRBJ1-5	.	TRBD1	TGTGCCAGCAGTGTTGACAGGGGGGGAGGCGTACCCCAGCATTTT	CASSVDRGGGVPQHF
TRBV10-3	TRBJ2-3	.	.	TGTGCCATCAGTGAGTTGAGGGGGGGCGCAGATACGCAGTATTTT	CAISELRGGADTQYF
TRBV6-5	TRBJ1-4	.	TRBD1	TGTGCCAGCAGTTGGACAGGGGGCGCAGTTAATGAAAAACTGTTTTTT	CASSWTGGAVNEKLFF
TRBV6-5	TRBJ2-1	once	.	TGTGCCAGCAGGTGGAGCGGCCATCGGGAGCAGTTCTTC	CASRWSGHREQFF
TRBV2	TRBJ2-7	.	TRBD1	TGTGCCAGCAGTGTGGGGCAGGACAGGGGGTACGAGCAGTACTTC	CASSVGQDRGYEQYF
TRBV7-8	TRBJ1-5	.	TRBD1	TGTGCCAGCAGCTTAGGCAGGGGGCAAGCCAGGGCCCAGCATTTT	CASSLGRGQARAQHF
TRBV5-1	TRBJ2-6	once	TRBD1	TGCGCCAGCAGCTCCTGGACAGGGGGGGACTCTGGGGCCAACGTCCTGACTTTC	CASSSWTGGDSGANVLTF
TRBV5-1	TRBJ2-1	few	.	TGCGCCAGCAGCTTGGTGTCTAGGGGGTCCTACAATGAGCAGTTCTTC	CASSLVSRGSYNEQFF
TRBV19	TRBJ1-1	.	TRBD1	TGTGCCAGTAGGACTCCGGCGACAGGGTCCACTGAAGCTTTCTTT	CASRTPATGSTEAFF
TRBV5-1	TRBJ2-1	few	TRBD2	TGCGCCAGCAGCCCGGGACTAGCGAGTTACAATGAGCAGTTCTTC	CASSPGLASYNEQFF
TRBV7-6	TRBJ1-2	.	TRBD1	TGTGCCAGCAGCTCGGACAGGGTAGGATTCACCTTC	CASSSDRVGFTF
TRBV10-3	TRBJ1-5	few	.	TGTGCCATCAGTGAGTCAGGGGTTGATAGCAATCAGCCCCAGCATTTT	CAISESGVDSNQPQHF
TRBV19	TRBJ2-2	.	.	TGTGCCAGTATACGGCCGGGGGCCGGGGAGCTGTTTTTT	CASIRPGAGELFF
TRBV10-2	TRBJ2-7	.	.	TGCGCCAGCGCCCTGCCGCGGTCCGAGCAGTACTTC	CASALPRSEQYF
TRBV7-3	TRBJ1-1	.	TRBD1	TGTGCCAGCAGCTCGCGACAGGGTCTGACTGAAGCTTTCTTT	CASSSRQGLTEAFF
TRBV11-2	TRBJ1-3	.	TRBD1	TGTGCCAGCAGCTGGGGGACAGGGGGCCGTGGAAACACCATATATTTT	CASSWGTGGRGNTIYF
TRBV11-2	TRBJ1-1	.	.	TGTGCCAGCAGCTTAAACAGGCCGAACACTGAAGCTTTCTTT	CASSLNRPNTEAFF
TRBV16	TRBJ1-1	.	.	TGTGCCAGCAGCCAGGGGGCTGGATATTTAGCTTTCTTT	CASSQGAGYLAFF
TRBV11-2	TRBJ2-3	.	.	TGTGCCAGCAGGACAGGTGTAACGCAGTATTTT	CASRTGVTQYF
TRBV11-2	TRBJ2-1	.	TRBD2	TGTGCCAGCAGCCTTGGACTAGCGGGGGGCTCCTACAATGAGCAGTTCTTC	CASSLGLAGGSYNEQFF
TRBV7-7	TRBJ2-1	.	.	TGTGCCAGCAGCTGGGACACCTACAATGAGCAGTTCTTC	CASSWDTYNEQFF
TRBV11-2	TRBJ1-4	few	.	TGTGCCAGCAGCCCCGCGGCAACTAATGAAAAACTGTTTTTT	CASSPAATNEKLFF
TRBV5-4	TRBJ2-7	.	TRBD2	TGTGCCAGCAGCTTAGCGGGGAACTACGAGCAGTACTTC	CASSLAGNYEQYF
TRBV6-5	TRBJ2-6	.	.	TGTGCCAGCAGTTTACCCAGTCGCTCTGGGGCCAACGGCCTGACTTTC	CASSLPSRSGANGLTF
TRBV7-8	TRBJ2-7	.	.	TGTGCCAGCAGCTTAGCGCCGGAGGGCTACCAGAGCTTCTACGAGCAGTACTTC	CASSLAPEGYQSFYEQYF
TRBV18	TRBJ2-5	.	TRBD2	TGTGCCAGCTCACGGTCTAGCGGGGAGCAAGAGACCCAGTACTTC	CASSRSSGEQETQYF
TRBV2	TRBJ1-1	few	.	TGTGCCAGCAGTGAAGAGACTCTTAACCGGGCTTTCTTT	CASSEETLNRAFF
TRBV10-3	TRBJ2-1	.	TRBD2	TGTGCCATCAGTGAGGGAGGGCTAGCGGGGGACTATCGCTACAATGAGCAGTTCTTC	CAISEGGLAGDYRYNEQFF
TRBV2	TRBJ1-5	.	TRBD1	TGTGCCAGCAGGGGGACAGTCTCGGGGGACAATCAGCCCCAGCATTTT	CASRGTVSGDNQPQHF
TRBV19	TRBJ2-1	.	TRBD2	TGTGCCAGTAGTCCGCAACCAGTAGCGGGTGAAAATGTTGGTGAGCAGTTCTTC	CASSPQPVAGENVGEQFF
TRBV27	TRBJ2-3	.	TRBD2	TGTGCCAGCAGTTTTCTATATAATAGCGGGAGTGTAGATACGCAGTATTTT	CASSFLYNSGSVDTQYF
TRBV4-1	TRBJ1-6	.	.	TGCGCCAGCAGCCAAGGACGCAGGGTGAGCTATAATTCACCCCTCCACTTT	CASSQGRRVSYNSPLHF
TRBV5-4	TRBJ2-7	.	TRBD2	TGTGCCAGCAGCTTTCGGACTAGCGCAGTCTACGAGCAGTACTTC	CASSFRTSAVYEQYF
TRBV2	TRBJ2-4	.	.	TGTGCCAGCAGTGGAACAGGGTTCGCCAAAAACAGTCAGTACTTC	CASSGTGFAKNSQYF
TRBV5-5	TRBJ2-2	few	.	TGTGCCAGCAGCTTGCTTGCAGGCTCGAGCACCGGGGAGCTGTTTTTT	CASSLLAGSSTGELFF
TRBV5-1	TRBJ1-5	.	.	TGCGCCAGCAGCTTGGGTGCAGGGGATAGCAATCAGCCCCAGCATTTT	CASSLGAGDSNQPQHF
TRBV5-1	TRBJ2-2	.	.	TGCGCCAGCAGCTTGGAGGGGGTCGCAGCCACCGGGGAGCTGTTTTTT	CASSLEGVAATGELFF
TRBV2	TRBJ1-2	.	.	TGTGCCAGCATTTCTAGCGGGGGTAACTATGGCTACACCTTC	CASISSGGNYGYTF
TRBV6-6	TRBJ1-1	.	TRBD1	TGTGCCAGCAGTTATGGGACGGACAGGGGGACTGAAGCTTTCTTT	CASSYGTDRGTEAFF
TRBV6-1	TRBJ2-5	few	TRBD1	TGTGCCAGCAGTGAGGACAGGCGATGCGACTTC	CASSEDRRCDF
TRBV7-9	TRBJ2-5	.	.	TGTGCCAGCAGCTTAAGTGGCGGTCAAGAGACCCAGTACTTC	CASSLSGGQETQYF
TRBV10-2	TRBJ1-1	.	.	TGCGCCAGCAGTGTACCGGGGTCGGATGAAGCTTTCTTT	CASSVPGSDEAFF
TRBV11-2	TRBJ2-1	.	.	TGTGCCAGCACCGCCCGGGTGGATGAGCAGTTCTTC	CASTARVDEQFF
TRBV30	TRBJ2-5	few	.	TGTGCCTGGAGAGTGGCAGGGCGAACAGAGTACTTC	CAWRVAGRTEYF
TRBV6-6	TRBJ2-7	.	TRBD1	TGTGCCAGCAGTTACTCGACAGGGAGCGAGCAGTACTTC	CASSYSTGSEQYF
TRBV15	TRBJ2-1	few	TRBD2	TGTGCCACCAGCAGAGGGACTAGCGGGGGGGATGAGCAGTTCTTC	CATSRGTSGGDEQFF
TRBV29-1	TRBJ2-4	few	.	TGCAGCGTAGAGGGGGTGGGCAAAAACATTCAGTACTTC	CSVEGVGKNIQYF